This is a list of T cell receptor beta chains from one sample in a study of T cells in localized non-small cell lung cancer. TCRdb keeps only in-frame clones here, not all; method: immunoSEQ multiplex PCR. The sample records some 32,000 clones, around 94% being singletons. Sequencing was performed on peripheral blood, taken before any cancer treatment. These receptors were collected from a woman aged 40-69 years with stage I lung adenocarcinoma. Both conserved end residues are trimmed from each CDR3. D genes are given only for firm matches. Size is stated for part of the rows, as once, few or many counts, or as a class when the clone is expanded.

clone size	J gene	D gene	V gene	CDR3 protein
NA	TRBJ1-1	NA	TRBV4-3	ASSLVDRNTEAF
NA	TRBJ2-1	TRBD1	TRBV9	ASSVGSDRSYNEQF
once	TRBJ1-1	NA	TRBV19	ASSITPPTNTEAF
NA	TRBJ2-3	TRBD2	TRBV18	ASSLRTSGYSTDTQY
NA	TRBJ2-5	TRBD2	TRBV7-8	ASSQRVAGWFLETQY
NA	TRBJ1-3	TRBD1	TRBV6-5	ASRPTGAGNTIY
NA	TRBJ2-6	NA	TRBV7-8	AIRPGSGAGANVLT
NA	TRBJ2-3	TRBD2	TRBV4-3	ASSQDGGIAVEATDTQY
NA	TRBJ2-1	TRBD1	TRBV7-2	ASSSSTYDRGYNEQF
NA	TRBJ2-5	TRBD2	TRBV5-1	ASSSGGAWETQY
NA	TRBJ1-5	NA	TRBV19	ASNTGNQPQH
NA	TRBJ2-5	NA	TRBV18	ASSPLAGSWETQY
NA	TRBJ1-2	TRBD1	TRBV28	ASRGFFVGQGGKNYGYT
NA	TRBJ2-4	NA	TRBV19	ASSISRLAKNIQY
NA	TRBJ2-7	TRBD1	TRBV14	ASSQERGQGHEQY
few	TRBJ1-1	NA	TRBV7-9	ASSSGTSTEAF
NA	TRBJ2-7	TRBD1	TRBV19	ASRALTGDYEQY
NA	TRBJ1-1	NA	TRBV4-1	ASSHSLWGMTEAF
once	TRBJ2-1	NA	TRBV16	ASSSAGAYNEQF
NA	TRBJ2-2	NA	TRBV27	ASKRTSRGNGELF
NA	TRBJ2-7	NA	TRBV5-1	ASSFAKGPYEQY
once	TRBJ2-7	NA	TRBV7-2	ASSESTGYEQY
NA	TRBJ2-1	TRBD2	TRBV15	ATSPGLAGGLQQF
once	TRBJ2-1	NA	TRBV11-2	ASTKIVGYNEQF
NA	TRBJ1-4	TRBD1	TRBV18	ASSPGQNEKLF
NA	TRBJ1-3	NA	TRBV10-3	AISISGNTIY
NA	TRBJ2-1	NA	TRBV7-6	ASSLWSSGVGLVEQF
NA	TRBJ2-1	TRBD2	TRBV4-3	ASSGVGPWEGREQYEQF
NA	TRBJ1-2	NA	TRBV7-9	ASSSTTRANYGYT
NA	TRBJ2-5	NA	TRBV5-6	ASSFEETQY
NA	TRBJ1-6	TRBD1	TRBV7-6	ASSLGGTGYSPLH
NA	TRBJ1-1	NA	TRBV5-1	ASSLQGGLNTEAF
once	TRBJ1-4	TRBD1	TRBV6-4	ASSDRVNEKLF
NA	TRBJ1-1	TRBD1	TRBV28	ASSFSGGGNTEAF
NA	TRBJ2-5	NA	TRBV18	ASSPRQGMSGETQY
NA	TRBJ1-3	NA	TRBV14	ASSNRAGGFLSGNTIY
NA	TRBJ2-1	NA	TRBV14	ASSPSEEVTYNEQF
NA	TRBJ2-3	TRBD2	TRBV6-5	ASSPRLAVRDTQY
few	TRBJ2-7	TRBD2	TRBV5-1	ASSHLRASGDEQY
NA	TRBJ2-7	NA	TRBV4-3	ASSQDRTLGGYEQY
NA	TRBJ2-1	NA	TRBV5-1	ASSSGTARGHEQF
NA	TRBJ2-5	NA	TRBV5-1	ASSRGHETQY
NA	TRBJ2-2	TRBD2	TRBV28	ASSYGGEMTGELF
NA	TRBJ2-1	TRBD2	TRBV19	ASSMGLAGPYNEQF
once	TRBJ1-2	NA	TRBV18	ASLTSGATPRDYGYT
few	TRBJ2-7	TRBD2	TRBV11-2	ASSLSRDYAYEQY
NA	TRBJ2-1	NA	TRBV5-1	ASSTQGEFIEQF
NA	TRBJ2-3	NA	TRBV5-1	ASSPYGTSGTDTQY
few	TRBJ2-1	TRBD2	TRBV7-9	ASSPKFRLAGGNNEQF
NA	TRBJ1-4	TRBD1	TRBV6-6	ASSYTGQGFEKLF
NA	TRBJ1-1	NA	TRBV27	ASSSEGTEAF
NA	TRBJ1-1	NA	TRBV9	ASSLRNSGIEAF
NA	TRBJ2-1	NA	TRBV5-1	ASSSDPAADEQF
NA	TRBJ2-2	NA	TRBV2	ASRLTFRGDTGELF
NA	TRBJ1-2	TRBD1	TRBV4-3	ASSLRTGSLFRGYT
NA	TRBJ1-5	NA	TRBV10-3	ATRGVSNQPQH
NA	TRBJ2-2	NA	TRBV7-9	ASSSLYQGYGELF
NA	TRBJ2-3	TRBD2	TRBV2	ASSDASGSTDTQY